A selection of T cell receptor beta chains follows, all from one sample in a study of siplizumab effects on memory and regulatory T cells. Sequencing was performed with immunoSEQ multiplex PCR; in TCRdb, only in-frame clones are kept and a portion is missing. The sample lists some 100,000 clones, 90% to 95% seen once, with around 0.6% in the top ten. Specimen: Tregs sorted from blood. The receptors were sampled from a human donor in good health. Both conserved end residues are part of each CDR3.

CDR3,J,V
CASSLGVMYF,TRBJ2-5,TRBV11-2
CAWSVTGGQGRKTQYF,TRBJ2-5,TRBV30
CASSLGGTGGWSNQPQHF,TRBJ1-5,TRBV28
CASSLDRGNQPQHF,TRBJ1-5,TRBV28
CASRETATYSGNTIYF,TRBJ1-3,TRBV27
CASSYDRGRVDGYTF,TRBJ1-2,TRBV7-2
CASRTEGTNEKLFF,TRBJ1-4,TRBV19
CATSRDGADHQPQHF,TRBJ1-5,TRBV15
CASSVHSDRVEGYTF,TRBJ1-2,TRBV9
CASSRLKRALYNEQFF,TRBJ2-1,TRBV5-1
CASSYAGTGDADTQYF,TRBJ2-3,TRBV2
CASRLSGQGYDGYTF,TRBJ1-2,TRBV5-6
CASRSADNYGYTF,TRBJ1-2,TRBV6-1
CATSRLAGGPNEQFF,TRBJ2-1,TRBV15
CASSQENGSGMIAKNIQYF,TRBJ2-4,TRBV14
CASSLGRAQGEQFF,TRBJ2-1,TRBV5-1
CASSARYYGYTF,TRBJ1-2,TRBV2
CASRPHRDRVVISYEQYF,TRBJ2-7,TRBV27
CASSVTSGRAVNPPTQYF,TRBJ2-3,TRBV11-2
CASSLGTRTSGRVSSYNEQFF,TRBJ2-1,TRBV4-1
CASSPRRVIDQNTEAFF,TRBJ1-1,TRBV18